The entry below gives a single T cell receptor (beta chain) sequence along with its context. The data were obtained in a study of shared clonotypes between healthy human individuals. Naive CD8 cells lacked CD45RO, underwent positive selection for CCR7 and left out terminally differentiated effector memory CD45RA+ cells. With V trimmed by 7 bases and J by 5 bases, 12 bases remained unmatched. Germline lookup yields CDR1 MNHEY and CDR2 SVGAGI. The CDR3 length is 15 residues. Clones were read by immunoSEQ multiplex PCR, and TCRdb kept only the in-frame ones, dropping some. The profile shows some 2,100,000 clones, approximately 94% of them singletons.

The receptor was isolated from a man between 18 and 29 years old in good health. Some clones in this sample may be carry-over from other donors' samples. Sequenced input: naive CD8+ T cells from PBMCs. The chain is built from TRBV6-5 and TRBJ2-5, with 8 bases that match TRBD1. The CDR3 region has the DNA TGTGCCAGCACTCCGGGACAGGTCGCCTGGGAGACCCAGTACTTC. The encoded protein is CASTPGQVAWETQYF.